This T cell receptor (beta chain) was sequenced for a study of blood T cell repertoires in COVID-19. This CDR3 comprises 14 residues. Looked up from germline, CDR1 is LGHDT and CDR2 is YNNKEL (reference sequence). V was clipped by 4 bases and J by 0 bases; unmatched bases: 2. The data were produced by immunoSEQ multiplex PCR, yet TCRdb's version contains in-frame clones alone and is incomplete. The sample lists roughly 150,000 clones; around 82% were seen once. This TCR came from a woman in her forties or fifties who had recovered from COVID-19. The chain joins TRBV3-1 (or the pseudogene TRBV3-2) to TRBJ1-2; 7 bases align to TRBD1. Sequenced material: PBMCs or T cells enriched from blood (not recorded which). The DNA of the CDR3 is TGTGCCAGCAGCCCCGGGACAGCTAACTATGGCTACACCTTC. Amino acids: CASSPGTANYGYTF.